These 9 T cell receptor beta chains came from one sample sequenced in a study of shared clonotypes between healthy human individuals. Naive CD8 cells lacked CD45RO, underwent positive selection for CCR7 and left out terminally differentiated effector memory CD45RA+ cells. TCRdb's table, derived via immunoSEQ multiplex PCR, lists solely in-frame clones and lacks some. The sample carries fewer than 800,000 clones, 90% to 95% recorded once. The sequenced sample was naive CD8+ T cells sorted from blood. These receptor sequences come from a young man in good health.

The gene calls are TRBV11-2 and TRBJ2-2; 7 bases map to TRBD1. The CDR3 sequence is 16 residues long. The germline V gene encodes CDR1 SGHAT and CDR2 FQNNGV. After removal of 4 bases from V and 0 bases from J, the junction contained 5 bases not matched to a gene. The CDR3 is CASSWIQGTNTGELFF. DNA for the CDR3: TGTGCCAGCAGCTGGATACAGGGGACGAACACCGGGGAGCTGTTTTTT.

This clone is a singleton in its sample. The chain has TRBV28 and TRBJ2-3, with TRBD2 identical over 14 bases. Per germline, CDR1 MDHEN and CDR2 SYDVKM. The CDR3 extends over 15 amino acids. Germline trimming cut 8 bases from V and 4 bases from J; bases unmatched to any gene: 5. CDR3 bases: TGTGCCAGCTCCGGGACTAGCGGGAGTTCAGATACGCAGTATTTT. Translated, it gives CASSGTSGSSDTQYF.

As for this clone: The same CDR3 can be traced to other DNA sequences in this sample. The genes are TRBV6-5 and TRBJ2-7; D uncertain. CDR3 length: 11 residues. From germline, CDR1 is MNHEY and CDR2 SVGAGI. Trimming took 0 bases from V and 5 from J, leaving 2 bases between them. CDR3: CASSYSNEQYF. The CDR3 bases are TGTGCCAGCAGTTACTCGAACGAGCAGTACTTC.

The chain is built from TRBV12-2 and TRBJ2-5; no check of the table's D call, TRBD1, against the DNA was made. TRBV12-2 is a known pseudogene. The CDR3 contains 14 residues. The CDR3 protein is CASRRDRCKETQYF. DNA for the CDR3: TGTGCAAGTCGCCGGGACAGGTGTAAAGAGACCCAGTACTTC.

The CDR3: CASSVEGTAETQYF. The CDR3 coding sequence is TGTGCCAGCAGCGTAGAGGGGACAGCAGAGACCCAGTACTTC. The gene calls are TRBV9 and TRBJ2-5; 7 bases fit TRBD1. The germline V gene encodes CDR1 SGDLS and CDR2 YYNGEE. The CDR3 is 14 amino acids. After removal of 0 bases from V and 4 bases from J, the junction contained 3 bases not matched to a gene.

A word on this clone: This CDR3 is also generated by other DNA sequences in the sample. This rearrangement joins TRBV11-2 to TRBJ2-7, with 15 bases identical to TRBD2. Germline V gives CDR1 SGHAT, CDR2 FQNNGV. The length of the CDR3 is 15 residues. V was pared by 3 bases and J by 3 bases, with 0 bases of the junction left unmatched. The CDR3 nucleotides are TGTGCCAGCAGCTTGGGACTAGCGGGAGGCTACGAGCAGTACTTC. It translates to CASSLGLAGGYEQYF.

This clone showed up just a few times. The chain recombines TRBV7-2 with TRBJ2-2; D gene unclear. The V end lost 1 base, the J end lost 4 bases, and 10 bases lay between the germline ends. The CDR3 spans 15 residues. Germline V gene data show CDR1 as SGHTA and CDR2 as FQGNSA. For the CDR3, the DNA is TGTGCCAGCAGCTTAGACCCTAATCTCACCGGGGAGCTGTTTTTT. Amino acids: CASSLDPNLTGELFF.

This rearrangement joins TRBV6-5 to TRBJ2-1, with 8 bases that match TRBD1. The junction had 6 bases not matched to a gene; V was cut back by 5 bases and J by 3 bases. Germline values: CDR1 MNHEY, CDR2 SVGAGI. CDR3 size: 15 residues. The CDR3 reads CASSPGQGFYNEQFF. The DNA of the CDR3 is TGTGCCAGCAGTCCAGGACAGGGCTTCTACAATGAGCAGTTCTTC.

In its sample, this clone was seen once. The CDR3 DNA is TGTGCCAGCAGTTACCAGAAAAAAAGAAACTATGGCTACACCTTC. This translates into CASSYQKKRNYGYTF. The chain has TRBV6-6 and TRBJ1-2; no clear D gene. Germline V lookup: CDR1 MNHNY, CDR2 SVGAGI (reference sequence). V lost 2 bases, J lost 2 bases, and 12 bases lay in between. CDR3 length: 15 amino acids.